The 20 T cell receptor beta chains reported below all come from one sample, sequenced in a study of control samples from healthy donors and cancer patients. Generated by immunoSEQ multiplex PCR, the TCRdb table keeps only in-frame clones and is missing some. Of some 120,000 clones listed, about 88% are singletons. The sequenced sample consisted of blood. These receptors were taken from a man aged 45-60 years in good health.

The DNA of the CDR3 is TGTGCCAGCAGTTTGTCGCGAGCCTATGGCGATTCACCCCTCCACTTT. It translates to CASSLSRAYGDSPLHF. The chain uses TRBV6-5 and TRBJ1-6; D unresolved. CDR1 MNHEY and CDR2 SVGAGI come from the germline V gene. This CDR3 region has 16 residues. The germline V and J ends were trimmed by 4 bases and 8 bases, with 18 bases remaining between them.

This clone was detected only a few times. The chain couples TRBV6-1 to TRBJ1-5; 8 bases align to TRBD1. CDR3 length: 15 amino acids. The germline V gene has CDR1 MNHNS and CDR2 SASEGT. V shed 3 bases, J shed 6 bases, and the junction held 7 bases outside the gene matches. CDR3: CASSESRGRFQPQHF. CDR3 nucleotides: TGTGCCAGCAGTGAGTCCAGGGGGCGGTTTCAGCCCCAGCATTTT.

The chain employs TRBV11-2 and TRBJ1-6; a possible D gene is TRBD1 (5 bases). V lost 1 base, J lost 11 bases, and 9 bases lay in between. This CDR3 region has 13 residues. Germline CDR1 SGHAT, CDR2 FQNNGV. The CDR3 nucleotides are TGTGCCAGCAGCTTAGCCATGACAGCACCCCTCCACTTT. Protein: CASSLAMTAPLHF.

The chain uses TRBV6-4 and TRBJ2-1, with D tentatively TRBD1 (5 bases). The CDR3 covers 15 residues. CDR1 and CDR2 (germline): MRHNA, SNTAGT. Trimming left V 3 bases short and J 5 bases short, with 14 bases between. The CDR3 coding sequence is TGTGCCAGCAGTGAGGGGCAATTACCCCACAATGAGCAGTTCTTC. It encodes CASSEGQLPHNEQFF.

V gene TRBV9 combines with J gene TRBJ2-5; weak D call: TRBD1 (5 bases). This CDR3 is 15 amino acids long. From germline, CDR1 is SGDLS and CDR2 YYNGEE. Trimming left V 3 bases short and J 7 bases short, with 19 bases between. The CDR3 loop is CASSETGDSYRTQYF. Here the CDR3 DNA reads TGTGCCAGCAGCGAAACAGGTGATAGTTATCGGACCCAGTACTTC. The whole variable domain, filled in from reference TRBV9 and TRBJ2-5, reads DSGVTQTPKHLITATGQRVTLRCSPRSGDLSVYWYQQSLDQGLQFLIQYYNGEERAKGNILERFSAQQFPDLHSELNLSSLELGDSALYFCASSETGDSYRTQYFGPGTRLLVL.

The chain joins TRBV10-3 to TRBJ1-5; tentative D call: TRBD1 (5 bases). Trimming left V 3 bases short and J 4 bases short, with 10 bases between. CDR1 ENHRY and CDR2 SYGVKD come from the germline V gene. The CDR3 sequence is 14 residues long. The CDR3 DNA reads as TGTGCCATCAGTGACCAGGGCCTGAATCAGCCCCAGCATTTT. Its protein is CAISDQGLNQPQHF.

J is TRBJ2-1 and V is TRBV19; weak D call: TRBD2 (7 bases). Germline V gene sequence: CDR1 LNHDA, CDR2 SQIVND (reference sequence). The CDR3 spans 17 residues. With 3 bases removed from V and 2 bases from J, the gap between germline ends came to 17 bases. The DNA of the CDR3 is TGTGCCAGTAGTATCCGGTTAGGGGGGGCGGCCTACAATGAGCAGTTCTTC. This translates into CASSIRLGGAAYNEQFF. Complete variable domain (other parts from reference TRBV19 and TRBJ2-1): DGGITQSPKYLFRKEGQNVTLSCEQNLNHDAMYWYRQDPGQGLRLIYYSQIVNDFQKGDIAEGYSVSREKKESFPLTVTSAQKNPTAFYLCASSIRLGGAAYNEQFFGPGTRLTVL.

The gene calls are TRBV7-6 and TRBJ2-3, with 10 nucleotides matching TRBD2. Per the germline V gene, CDR1 is SGHVS and CDR2 is FNYEAQ. The CDR3 is 18 amino acids. V dropped 4 bases and J dropped 0; count of bases not matched to a gene: 10. The DNA for the CDR3 is TGTGCCAGCAGCTCTCGCCCGGGACTAGCGAAAAGCACAGATACGCAGTATTTT. Protein: CASSSRPGLAKSTDTQYF.

Only a few counts were recorded for this clone. The V call is TRBV5-1, the J call TRBJ2-3; no firm D call. In germline, CDR1 is SGHRS, CDR2 YFSETQ. This CDR3 comprises 16 residues. V was trimmed by 5 bases and J by 0 bases, leaving 16 bases between them. The CDR3 coding sequence is TGCGCCAGCAGATTCTTTGGAAGGTCTAGCACAGATACGCAGTATTTT. It is translated as CASRFFGRSSTDTQYF.

The rearrangement links TRBV5-4 to TRBJ2-3; tentatively, D is TRBD2 (6 bases). The CDR3 runs to 13 residues. V shed 6 bases and J shed 5 bases, with 13 bases lying between them. Per the germline V gene, CDR1 is SGHNT and CDR2 is YYREEE (reference sequence). CDR3 protein: CASTRAGIDTQYF. The CDR3 DNA reads as TGTGCCAGCACCCGGGCGGGGATAGATACGCAGTATTTT.

This sequence joins TRBV9 and TRBJ2-5, with D perhaps matching TRBD2 (5 bases). The CDR3 sequence is 15 residues long. The germline gives CDR1 SGDLS, CDR2 YYNGEE. V shed 2 bases and J shed 5 bases, with 16 bases lying between them. CDR3 DNA sequence: TGTGCCAGCAGCGTTGTGGACGGAGGCGGGGAGACCCAGTACTTC. As protein: CASSVVDGGGETQYF.

This CDR3 reads CASSLGRGGANVLTF. DNA for the CDR3: TGTGCCAGCAGCTTAGGCAGGGGGGGGGCCAACGTCCTGACTTTC. The chain couples TRBV5-8 to TRBJ2-6; TRBD1 matches at 7 bases. The CDR3 length is 15 residues. Looked up from germline, CDR1 is SGHTS and CDR2 is YDEGEE. J gave up 4 bases and V 2 bases, and 3 bases lay outside the gene matches.

This rearrangement joins TRBV12-3 or TRBV12-4 to TRBJ1-1; TRBD1 matches 7 bases. This CDR3 comprises 13 residues. Unmatched junction bases numbered 3, after V lost 5 bases and J lost 3 bases. CDR3 residues: CASSPDRDTEAFF. The CDR3, as DNA: TGTGCCAGCAGTCCAGACAGGGACACTGAAGCTTTCTTT.

The V gene is TRBV3-1 (or the pseudogene TRBV3-2), the J gene TRBJ2-1, with TRBD1 identical over 7 bases. CDR1 LGHDT and CDR2 YNNKEL come from the germline V gene (reference sequence). CDR3 size: 13 residues. V dropped 6 bases and J dropped 7; count of bases not matched to a gene: 6. CDR3 sequence (DNA): TGTGCCAGCAGTCCCCAGGACAGGAATGAGCAGTTCTTC. Translation gives CASSPQDRNEQFF.

This clone has just one count. The chain recombines TRBV19 with TRBJ1-2, with TRBD1 matching over 7 bases. The CDR3 contains 17 residues. The J segment lost 6 bases and the V segment lost 5 bases, leaving 18 bases of the junction unmatched. CDR1 LNHDA and CDR2 SQIVND come from the germline V gene (reference sequence). The DNA of the CDR3 is TGTGCCAGTAGTGTGGGGACAGCTGTTTACGGGCCGGATGGCTACACCTTC. Its protein product is CASSVGTAVYGPDGYTF.

The rearrangement uses TRBV5-1 and TRBJ1-2; no clear D gene. CDR1 SGHRS and CDR2 YFSETQ come from the germline V gene. The CDR3 has 13 residues. The V end lost 4 bases, the J end lost 4 bases, and 11 bases lay between the germline ends. The CDR3 DNA reads as TGCGCCAGCAGCGAGGACGGTTCCTATGGCTACACCTTC. Protein sequence: CASSEDGSYGYTF. The full variable domain, its missing parts supplied by reference TRBV5-1 and TRBJ1-2, is KAGVTQTPRYLIKTRGQQVTLSCSPISGHRSVSWYQQTPGQGLQFLFEYFSETQRNKGNFPGRFSGRQFSNSRSEMNVSTLELGDSALYLCASSEDGSYGYTFGSGTRLTVV.

This clone was seen a single time. This chain joins TRBV30 and TRBJ2-3, with 8 bases fitting TRBD2. Germline assignment: CDR1 GTSNPN and CDR2 SVGIG (reference sequence). The CDR3 spans 15 residues. V gave up 2 bases and J gave up 4 bases; unmatched junction bases: 8. CDR3 sequence (DNA): TGTGCCTGGAGTTACGGGGGGGCCGACGCAGATACGCAGTATTTT. It specifies CAWSYGGADADTQYF.

V is TRBV24-1 and J is TRBJ1-4, with D maybe TRBD1 (5 bases). In germline, CDR1 is KGHDR, CDR2 SFDVKD. Trimming stripped 4 bases from V and 8 bases from J, with 22 bases between. The CDR3 has 17 amino acids. The CDR3 nucleotides are TGTGCCACCAGTGAACTTGCCGACAAGCCGAACAGGGAAAAACTGTTTTTT. It yields the protein CATSELADKPNREKLFF.

This clone has a single count. The V gene is TRBV6-1, the J gene TRBJ1-5; 8 bases agree with TRBD1. The CDR3 loop spans 18 amino acids. The V gene end was trimmed by 2 bases and the J gene end by 0 bases; junction bases not matched to a gene: 9. Germline V lookup: CDR1 MNHNS, CDR2 SASEGT. CDR3 protein: CASSEYPPGQGSNQPQHF. The CDR3 DNA is TGTGCCAGCAGTGAATACCCTCCCGGACAGGGTAGCAATCAGCCCCAGCATTTT.

V usage is TRBV10-3 and J usage is TRBJ1-2; 9 bases map to TRBD1. V was clipped by 4 bases and J by 2 bases; unmatched bases: 8. Germline V gives CDR1 ENHRY, CDR2 SYGVKD. CDR3 size: 16 residues. CDR3 amino acids: CAISVTGTGYNYGYTF. CDR3 in DNA: TGTGCCATCAGTGTAACCGGGACAGGGTACAACTATGGCTACACCTTC.